Many counts were recorded for the clone carrying this TCR beta chain. Its matching antigen is unknown. This record comes from a study of neurological immune-mediated disorders. The V and J ends lost 3 bases and 7 bases respectively, with 13 bases between them. The germline gives CDR1 SGHTA, CDR2 FQGNSA. CDR3 length: 14 residues. The team produced cDNA through 5'RACE using 10-nucleotide random UMIs. TCRdb used MiXCR to reprocess the 5' RACE reads, holding one entry per CDR3 protein. The sample records more than 45,000 distinct CDR3 sequences, around 3.9% being singletons. Study observations and caveats: None of the CDR3 amino acid sequences in expanded clones turned up in more than one subject, which points to private repertoires in all groups.

Sequenced material: PBMCs. This chain links TRBV7-2 with TRBJ2-1; D tentatively fits TRBD1 or TRBD2 (6 bases each). The origin of this receptor is a man aged 25-45 years with multiple sclerosis. CDR3 nucleotide sequence: TGTGCCAGCAGCTTGGGACTTACAGGGAATGAGCAGTTCTTC. Residues: CASSLGLTGNEQFF.